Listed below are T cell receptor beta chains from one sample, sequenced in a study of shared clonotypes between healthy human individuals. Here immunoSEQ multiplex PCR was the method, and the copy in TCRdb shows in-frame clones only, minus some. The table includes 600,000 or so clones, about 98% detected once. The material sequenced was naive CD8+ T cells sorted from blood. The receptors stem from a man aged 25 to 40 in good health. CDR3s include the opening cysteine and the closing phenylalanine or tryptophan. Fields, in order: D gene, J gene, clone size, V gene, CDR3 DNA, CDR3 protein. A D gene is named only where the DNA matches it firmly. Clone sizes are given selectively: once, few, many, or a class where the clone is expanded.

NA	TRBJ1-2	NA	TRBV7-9	TGTGCCAGCAGCCGGGACAATCAGTGGTATGGCTACACCTTC	CASSRDNQWYGYTF
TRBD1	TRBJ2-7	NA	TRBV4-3	TGCGCCAGCAGCCAAGATCCCCGGGGACAGGCCTACGAGCAGTACTTC	CASSQDPRGQAYEQYF
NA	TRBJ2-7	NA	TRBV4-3	TGCGCCAGCAGCTTGGACAGAGCCTACGAGCAGTACTTC	CASSLDRAYEQYF
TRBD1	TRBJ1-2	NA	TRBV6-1	TGTGCCAGCAGTGAAGCCGTGGGGGACAGCTATGGCTACACCTTC	CASSEAVGDSYGYTF
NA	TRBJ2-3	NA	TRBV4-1	TGCGCCAGCAGCTTACCGACTCCCCCTTCCCCAGATACGCAGTATTTT	CASSLPTPPSPDTQYF
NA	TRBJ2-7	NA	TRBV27	TGTGCCAGCAGTCCTGTCAGGCACAGGGAGTACGAGCAGTACTTC	CASSPVRHREYEQYF
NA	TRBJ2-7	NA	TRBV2	TGTGCCAGCAGTGAAGGTAACGAGCAGTACTTC	CASSEGNEQYF
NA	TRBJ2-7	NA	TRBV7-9	TGTGCCAGCAGCCATCGACACGAGCAGTACTTC	CASSHRHEQYF
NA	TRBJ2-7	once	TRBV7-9	TGTGCCAGCAGCTTTGGTAGCGGCTACGAGCAGTACTTC	CASSFGSGYEQYF
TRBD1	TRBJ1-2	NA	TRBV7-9	TGTGCCAGCAGCTTCTTGACCGTCCCCGAGGACAGGGGCAACTATGGCTACACCTTC	CASSFLTVPEDRGNYGYTF
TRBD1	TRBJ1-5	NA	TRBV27	TGTGCCAGCGGAAGGGGACAGGGCAATAATCAGCCCCAGCATTTT	CASGRGQGNNQPQHF
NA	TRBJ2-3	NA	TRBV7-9	TGTGCCAGCAGCCCCTCATGGGGAAGCACAGATACGCAGTATTTT	CASSPSWGSTDTQYF
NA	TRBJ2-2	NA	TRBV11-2	TGTGCCAGCAGCGCTGTCGACAGCGCGAACACCGGGGAGCTGTTTTTT	CASSAVDSANTGELFF
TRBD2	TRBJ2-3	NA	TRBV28	TGTGCCAGCAGTTTAATAACTAGCGGGACGGAAACAGATACGCAGTATTTT	CASSLITSGTETDTQYF
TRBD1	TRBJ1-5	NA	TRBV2	TGTGCCAGCAGCCCCGACAGGGCCCACAATCAGCCCCAGCATTTT	CASSPDRAHNQPQHF
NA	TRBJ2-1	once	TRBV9	TGTGCCAGCAGCTCGGTGGGGTGGACGGGCAATGAGCAGTTCTTC	CASSSVGWTGNEQFF
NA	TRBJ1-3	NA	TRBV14	TGTGCCAGCAGCCAAGGGCGCCAGGCGGTAAACACCATATATTTT	CASSQGRQAVNTIYF
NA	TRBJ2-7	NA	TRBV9	TGTGCCAGCAGCCCGGCTATAGGGGGCGAGCAGTACTTC	CASSPAIGGEQYF
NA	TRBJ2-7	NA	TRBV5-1	TGCGCCAGCAGCTCTTACACAGGGTCCGCCTACGAGCAGTACTTC	CASSSYTGSAYEQYF
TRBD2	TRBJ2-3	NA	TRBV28	TGTGCCAGCAGCTCTAAGCGGGAGCAGTATTTT	CASSSKREQYF
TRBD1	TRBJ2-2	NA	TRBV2	TGTGCCAGCAGCGGGACAGCCTCGAACACCGGGGAGCTGTTTTTT	CASSGTASNTGELFF
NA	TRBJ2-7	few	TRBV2	TGTGCCGGGAAGGGACGGCACTACGAGCAGTACTTC	CAGKGRHYEQYF
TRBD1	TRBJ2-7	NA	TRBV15	TGTGCCACCAGCAGAGATGACAGGGGTTGGGACTACGAGCAGTACTTC	CATSRDDRGWDYEQYF
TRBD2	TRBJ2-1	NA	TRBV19	TGTGCCAGTAGTTCATCGGGGGGGGACTCTGAAGACAATGAGCAGTTCTTC	CASSSSGGDSEDNEQFF
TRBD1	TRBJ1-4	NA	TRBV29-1	TGCAGCGTTGAAGTTGCAGGGGGTGGTGAAAAACTGTTTTTT	CSVEVAGGGEKLFF
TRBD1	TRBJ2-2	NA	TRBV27	TGTGCCAGCAGCAGGACAGGGATTACCGGGGAGCTGTTTTTT	CASSRTGITGELFF
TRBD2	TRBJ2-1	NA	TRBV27	TGTGCCAGCAGTTTCGGACTAGCGGGCAACAATGAGCAGTTCTTC	CASSFGLAGNNEQFF
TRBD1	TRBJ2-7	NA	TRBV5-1	TGCGCCAGCAGCCGGGGGGACAGGGGAGCCGAGCAGTACTTC	CASSRGDRGAEQYF
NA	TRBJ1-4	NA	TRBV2	TGTGCCAGCAGTGACGGTCAAGGTAATGAAAAACTGTTTTTT	CASSDGQGNEKLFF
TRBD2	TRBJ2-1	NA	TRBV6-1	TGTGCCAGCAGTGAGGCGGGAGGGGCGCTAAGCTCCTACAATGAGCAGTTCTTC	CASSEAGGALSSYNEQFF
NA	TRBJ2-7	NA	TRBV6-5	TGTGCCACGGGACCAGCGCGCAACGAGCAGTACTTC	CATGPARNEQYF
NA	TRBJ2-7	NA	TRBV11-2	TGTGCCAGCAGCCTACGAACAGGGTACGAGCAGTACTTC	CASSLRTGYEQYF
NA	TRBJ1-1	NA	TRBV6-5	TGTGCCAGCAGTTACTCAGGGGCTACTGAAGCTTTCTTT	CASSYSGATEAFF
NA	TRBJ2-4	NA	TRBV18	TGTGCCAGCTCACCCTCGACGGATAATAACATTCAGTACTTC	CASSPSTDNNIQYF
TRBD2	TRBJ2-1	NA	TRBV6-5	TGTGCCAGCAGTAGGAAGCGGGGCCGTGCCGGGGAGCAGTTCTTC	CASSRKRGRAGEQFF
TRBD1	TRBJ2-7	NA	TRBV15	TGTGCCACCAGCAGAGAGGGACAGGGGGCGCGGGTGAGCGAGCAGTACTTC	CATSREGQGARVSEQYF
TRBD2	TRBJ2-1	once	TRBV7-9	TGTGCCAGCAGCCGGACTAGCGGGAGTAGAGGCCCCTACAATGAGCAGTTCTTC	CASSRTSGSRGPYNEQFF
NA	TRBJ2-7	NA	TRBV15	TGTGCCACCAGCAGAGATCGAACGAGCTCCTACGAGCAGTACTTC	CATSRDRTSSYEQYF
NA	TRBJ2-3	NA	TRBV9	TGTGCCAGCAGCGTAGAGGGCAGGGAAAGCACAGATACGCAGTATTTT	CASSVEGRESTDTQYF
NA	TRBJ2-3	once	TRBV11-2	TGTGCCAGCAGATCTAGCACCACAGATACGCAGTATTTT	CASRSSTTDTQYF
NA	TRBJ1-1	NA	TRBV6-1	TGTGCCAGCAGTGAAGCCTTTGGAGGAGGGAACACTGAAGCTTTCTTT	CASSEAFGGGNTEAFF
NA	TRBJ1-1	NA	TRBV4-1	TGCGCCAGCAGCCAGGGGATGAACACTGAAGCTTTCTTT	CASSQGMNTEAFF
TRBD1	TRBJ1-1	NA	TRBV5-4	TGTGCCAGCAGCTCCGGACAGGGCCACACTGAAGCTTTCTTT	CASSSGQGHTEAFF
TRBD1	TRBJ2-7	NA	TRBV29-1	TGCAGCGTTCTCCCCGGGGGACAGGGGACCTACGAGCAGTACTTC	CSVLPGGQGTYEQYF
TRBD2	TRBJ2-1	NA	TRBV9	TGTGCCAGCAGCGTCCCTAGCGGGGGGGAAGAGGAGCAGTTCTTC	CASSVPSGGEEEQFF
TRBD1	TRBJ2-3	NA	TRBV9	TGTGCCAGCAGCGAGGGGACAGGGGCCCCGCCGGATACGCAGTATTTT	CASSEGTGAPPDTQYF
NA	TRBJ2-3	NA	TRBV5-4	TGTGCCAGCAGCTCGACTAGCACAGATACGCAGTATTTT	CASSSTSTDTQYF
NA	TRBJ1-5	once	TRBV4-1	TGCGCCAGCAGCGAGAACTCCTATCAGCCCCAGCATTTT	CASSENSYQPQHF
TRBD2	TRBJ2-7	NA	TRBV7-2	TGTGCCAGCAGCTTACTAGCGGGAGGCTACGAGCAGTACTTC	CASSLLAGGYEQYF